The text below deals with one TCR beta chain. The sample is drawn from a study of T-cell reconstitution after alpha-beta-depleted transplantation in children. Per germline, CDR1 DFQATT and CDR2 SNEGSKA (reference sequence). The CDR3 runs to 16 residues. V lost 6 bases and J lost 6, with 26 bases in between. A library of TCRbeta sequences, prepared with unique molecular identifiers, was generated. TCRdb ran MiXCR on the PCR reads and lists one entry per CDR3 protein. The repertoire holds 400,000 to 500,000 distinct CDR3 sequences, with under 13% as singletons. This specimen was PBMCs from the stem cell graft donor, taken from the stem cell graft. This clonotype originated in a human donor who donated a stem cell graft to a child with acute myeloid leukemia. This rearrangement joins TRBV20-1 to TRBJ1-2; D unclear. CDR3 amino acids: CSAPAATSGAGNGYTF. As DNA, the CDR3 is TGCAGTGCCCCGGCAGCAACCTCGGGAGCGGGAAATGGCTACACCTTC.